Presented here are 8 T cell receptor beta chains from one specimen sequenced in a study of shared clonotypes between healthy human individuals. This table comes from immunoSEQ multiplex PCR, and its TCRdb copy is limited to in-frame clones, with some not included. This sample carries about 670,000 clones, roughly 78% of them seen once, and the ten largest clones take under 2%. Sequencing was carried out using memory CD4+ T cells sorted from blood. Subset defined: CD45RA-negative fraction. The receptors were sampled from a young woman in good health.

This clone was picked up one time. V and J are TRBV13 and TRBJ2-1; the match to TRBD2 covers 15 bases. The J segment lost 11 bases and the V segment lost 5 bases, leaving 7 bases of the junction unmatched. The CDR3 runs 15 residues. The germline gives CDR1 PRHDT, CDR2 FYEKMQ (reference sequence). CDR3 coding DNA: TGTGCCAGCAGCCCTACGGGACTAGCGGGAGGACAGCAGTTCTTC. Protein product: CASSPTGLAGGQQFF.

This chain connects TRBV5-1 to TRBJ1-3; 8 bases are shared with TRBD1. V shed 0 bases and J 4 bases; nucleotides not matched to a gene: 9. The CDR3 sequence is 17 residues long. Germline CDR1 is SGHRS and CDR2 is YFSETQ. The CDR3: CASSLASQGARGNTIYF. The CDR3 region has the DNA TGCGCCAGCAGCTTGGCTTCCCAGGGGGCAAGAGGAAACACCATATATTTT.

The chain recombines TRBV7-9 with TRBJ2-3; D is uncertain. The CDR3 has 13 amino acids. Germline V lookup: CDR1 SEHNR, CDR2 FQNEAQ (reference sequence). V dropped 2 bases and J dropped 6 bases, with 9 bases sitting between them. Written as DNA, the CDR3 is TGTGCCAGCAGCTTAAGCTTAATGGATACGCAGTATTTT. Translation gives CASSLSLMDTQYF. Full variable domain (remainder filled in from reference TRBV7-9 and TRBJ2-3): DTGVSQNPRHKITKRGQNVTFRCDPISEHNRLYWYRQTLGQGPEFLTYFQNEAQLEKSRLLSDRFSAERPKGSFSTLEIQRTEQGDSAMYLCASSLSLMDTQYFGPGTRLTVL.

About this clone: Other DNA sequences in the sample encode the same CDR3. The gene calls are TRBV7-6 and TRBJ2-5, with D uncertain. The CDR3 totals 13 residues. Looked up from germline, CDR1 is SGHVS and CDR2 is FNYEAQ. The V gene lost 0 bases and the J gene lost 5 bases, with 7 bases spanning the gap. The CDR3 reads CASSLAPPETQYF. CDR3 nucleotide sequence: TGTGCCAGCAGCTTAGCCCCCCCGGAGACCCAGTACTTC.

The chain recombines TRBV29-1 with TRBJ1-1; 8 positions match TRBD1. V was pared by 4 bases and J by 3 bases, with 1 base of the junction left unmatched. Germline V gene data show CDR1 as SQVTM and CDR2 as ANQGSEA. This CDR3 spans 12 amino acids. The CDR3 sequence: CSVGTGYTEAFF. CDR3 DNA sequence: TGCAGCGTTGGGACAGGGTACACTGAAGCTTTCTTT.

V usage is TRBV7-2 and J usage is TRBJ2-3; D remains ambiguous. V was clipped by 3 bases and J by 6 bases, with 7 bases between them. The germline CDR1 and CDR2 sequences are SGHTA and FQGNSA. The CDR3 runs to 12 residues. CDR3 in DNA: TGTGCCAGCAGCTTGTTTGGCGATACGCAGTATTTT. Translation: CASSLFGDTQYF.

The chain has TRBV18 and TRBJ2-7; D unclear. Germline loops: CDR1 KGHSH, CDR2 LQKENI. The CDR3 is made up of 17 amino acids. V gave up 0 bases and J gave up 10 bases, with 25 bases separating them. DNA of the CDR3: TGTGCCAGCTCACCACCGGTAGCTTTGGACCCGTCGGCCAGCCAGTACTTC. Its protein product is CASSPPVALDPSASQYF.

Comments on this clone: A read error is the likely source, as a far larger clone sits one nucleotide away. V usage is TRBV6-7 and J usage is TRBJ2-3; the D is unclear. TRBV6-7 is an open reading frame, and its role is uncertain. V was clipped by 2 bases and J by 4 bases, with 4 bases between them. There are 12 residues in the CDR3. The CDR3 protein is CASSYGPDTQYF. The CDR3 DNA is TGTGCCAGCAGTTACGGGCCAGATACGCAGTATTTT.